The sequence of this TCR beta chain was determined in a study of blood T cells in healthy people across ages. The V gene's germline CDR1 is DFQATT and CDR2 SNEGSKA (reference sequence). The CDR3 contains 13 residues. Every donor provided roughly 10 milliliters of peripheral blood. In its sample, this clonotype was seen a few times. Primers used in a second PCR of about 6 to 11 cycles were a sample-barcoded 5' primer and a J-beta primer mix. TCRdb called the 5' RACE reads again in MiXCR, with one record for every CDR3 protein. Here the sample spans roughly 1.9 million distinct CDR3 sequences, roughly two fifths being singletons.

The source is a human donor in good health. This chain links TRBV20-1 with TRBJ2-1, with 9 bases aligning to TRBD2. Sequenced input: blood. CDR3: CSAGTSRYNEQFF. CDR3 coding DNA: TGCAGCGCCGGGACTAGCAGGTACAATGAGCAGTTCTTC.